Below, 32 T cell receptor beta chains from the same sample are listed, as sequenced in a study of identical twins. In TCRdb, the 5' RACE reads were re-called with MiXCR into one record per CDR3 protein. The sample yields approximately 550,000 distinct CDR3 sequences, about a fifth seen once. Separately, the same data were catalogued under a study of yellow fever vaccine responses in identical twins.

Source material: CD4+ T cells sorted from blood. These receptors all come from a woman aged 18-29 years in good health.

This chain connects TRBV10-1 to TRBJ2-2; 10 nucleotides line up with TRBD2. The J segment lost 4 bases and the V segment lost 0 bases, leaving 14 bases of the junction unmatched. The CDR3 covers 20 residues. Germline CDR1 WNHNN, CDR2 SYGVQD (reference sequence). CDR3 protein: CASSESGSGGHDPSTGELFF. CDR3 coding DNA: TGCGCCAGCAGTGAGTCGGGTAGCGGGGGGCATGACCCCAGCACCGGGGAGCTGTTTTTT.

This chain uses TRBV20-1 with TRBJ2-5; D tentatively fits TRBD1 or TRBD2 (5 bases each). Germline assignment: CDR1 DFQATT and CDR2 SNEGSKA (reference sequence). Trimming took off 6 bases at V and 2 bases at J, with 13 bases between the two ends. The CDR3 has 13 residues. The CDR3 DNA reads TGCAGTGCCCGTAGGGGACCGCAAGAGACCCAGTACTTC. This encodes CSARRGPQETQYF.

As DNA, the CDR3 is TGCGCCAGCACGGGAGAACTAGCGGGGGGTGACACCGGGGAGCTGTTTTTT. This gives the protein CASTGELAGGDTGELFF. The chain combines TRBV5-1 with TRBJ2-2, with 12 bases fitting TRBD2. The junction had 9 bases not matched to a gene; V was cut back by 6 bases and J by 3 bases. CDR3 length equals 17 residues. CDR1 and CDR2 from the germline V gene are SGHRS and YFSETQ.

The chain couples TRBV7-9 to TRBJ2-7; possibly TRBD2 for D (7 bases). V lost 1 base and J lost 3, with 10 bases in between. The CDR3 runs to 14 residues. The germline V gene has CDR1 SEHNR and CDR2 FQNEAQ (reference sequence). The CDR3 DNA follows: TGTGCCAGCAGCTTAGACGGGGGGCTCTACGAGCAGTACGTC. This translates into CASSLDGGLYEQYV.

This clonotype has more than one count but fewer than ten. This chain joins TRBV28 and TRBJ2-7; the D gene is possibly TRBD2 (5 bases). From germline, CDR1 is MDHEN and CDR2 SYDVKM. The ends were cut back, 5 bases at V and 2 bases at J, with 10 bases in the middle. The CDR3 loop spans 13 amino acids. This CDR3 reads CASSLFGAYEQYF. In DNA form, the CDR3 reads TGTGCCAGCAGTCTCTTCGGGGCCTACGAGCAGTACTTC.

The V call is TRBV7-8, the J call TRBJ2-3; TRBD1 aligns across 7 bases. Unmatched junction bases numbered 6, after V lost 0 bases and J lost 0 bases. The germline CDR1 and CDR2 sequences are SGHVS and FQNEAQ. The CDR3 has 17 residues. As DNA, the CDR3 is TGTGCCAGCAGCTTAGCCCGGACAGGACCTAGCACAGATACGCAGTATTTT. It encodes CASSLARTGPSTDTQYF.

The genes are TRBV5-6 and TRBJ2-2; perhaps D is TRBD1 or TRBD2 (5 bases each). Deletions cut 6 bases from V and 3 bases from J, with 15 bases between. From germline, CDR1 is SGHDT and CDR2 YYEEEE. The CDR3 length is 15 residues. The CDR3 coding sequence is TGTGCCAGCACGGGTATCGGGGCGGACACCGGGGAGCTGTTTTTT. Translating gives CASTGIGADTGELFF.

This clonotype has only a few counts. This chain connects TRBV4-1 to TRBJ1-2; 10 bases match TRBD1. The CDR3 contains 16 residues. Germline CDR1 is MGHRA and CDR2 is YSYEKL. Trimming removed 2 bases from V and 10 bases from J; junction bases left unmatched: 13. CDR3 bases: TGCGCCAGCAGCCAATCGATTCCGCCCGGACAGGGGGTCTACACCTTC. Translating gives CASSQSIPPGQGVYTF.

This clonotype has at least ten counts. This chain uses TRBV12-3 or TRBV12-4 with TRBJ2-7, with a weak D call TRBD1 (6 bases). V shed 1 base and J shed 0 bases, with 7 bases lying between them. The length of the CDR3 is 14 residues. The CDR3 loop is CASSLGGGSYEQYV. Written as DNA, the CDR3 is TGTGCCAGCAGTTTAGGAGGGGGCTCCTACGAGCAGTACGTC.

This clonotype came up a few times. This chain joins TRBV11-1 and TRBJ2-2, with TRBD2 identical over 15 bases. CDR3 size: 18 residues. V shed 5 bases and J 6 bases; nucleotides not matched to a gene: 10. Germline CDR1 and CDR2: SGHAT and FQDESV (reference sequence). As DNA, the CDR3 is TGTGCCAGCAGCCTGGGACTAGCGGGGGGACCGGCGCCCGGGGAGCTGTTTTTT. Protein sequence: CASSLGLAGGPAPGELFF.

The rearrangement uses TRBV7-9 and TRBJ1-1; unclear D gene. Per the germline V gene, CDR1 is SEHNR and CDR2 is FQNEAQ (reference sequence). The CDR3 covers 13 residues. Trimming pared 1 base from V and 6 bases from J, leaving 9 bases between. CDR3 sequence: CASSLEVSAEAFF. The DNA for the CDR3 is TGTGCCAGCAGCTTAGAGGTCAGTGCTGAAGCTTTCTTT.

V gene TRBV6-1 combines with J gene TRBJ2-1, with D perhaps matching TRBD1 or TRBD2 (7 bases each). Germline CDR1 reads MNHNS; CDR2 reads SASEGT. Trimming cost V 5 bases and J 4 bases, with 15 bases left between them. The CDR3 has 15 residues. CDR3 residues: CASSTGGQYYNEQFF. The CDR3 DNA reads as TGTGCCAGCAGTACGGGGGGACAGTATTACAATGAGCAGTTCTTC.

The chain carries TRBV5-1 and TRBJ2-7, with 10 bases fitting TRBD1. Germline CDR1 and CDR2: SGHRS and YFSETQ. The CDR3 is 16 amino acids. J lost 6 bases, V lost 4 bases, and 13 bases had no gene match. Written as DNA, the CDR3 is TGCGCCAGCAGCGCGCGCCGGGACAGGGGTGCAAGCGAGCAGTACTTC. It encodes CASSARRDRGASEQYF.

This clonotype was picked up one time. The genes are TRBV5-1 and TRBJ1-1, with 8 bases matching TRBD1. The CDR3 is 12 residues long. Germline values: CDR1 SGHRS, CDR2 YFSETQ. V lost 4 bases and J lost 8; bases outside the gene matches: 4. In nucleotides, the CDR3 is TGCGCCAGCAGCCAATGGACAGGGGAAGCTTTCTTT. Its translation: CASSQWTGEAFF.

This clonotype came up a few times. The rearrangement links TRBV29-1 to TRBJ1-5; perhaps TRBD1 as D (6 bases). With 4 bases removed from V and 5 bases from J, the gap between germline ends came to 12 bases. This CDR3 region has 13 residues. Per germline, CDR1 SQVTM and CDR2 ANQGSEA. The CDR3 DNA sequence: TGCAGCGTTGCGGGGGCGGCGGATCAGCCCCAGCATTTT. Translation: CSVAGAADQPQHF.

This clonotype was detected ten times or more. CDR3 in amino acids: CASSYTGLGTDTQYF. As DNA, the CDR3 is TGCGCCAGCAGCTATACGGGACTCGGCACAGATACGCAGTATTTT. V and J are TRBV5-1 and TRBJ2-3, with a tentative D call TRBD2 (6 bases). The CDR3 contains 15 residues. V was trimmed by 3 bases and J by 1 base, leaving 12 bases between them. In germline, CDR1 is SGHRS, CDR2 YFSETQ.

There are a few counts of this clonotype. The chain recombines TRBV29-1 with TRBJ2-3; tentative D call: TRBD2 (5 bases). This CDR3 is built from 17 residues. V gave up 2 bases and J gave up 1 base, with 19 bases separating them. Germline CDR1 SQVTM, CDR2 ANQGSEA. The CDR3 DNA reads TGCAGCGTTGAACCACACCGGCTTGGTAGCGGCACAGATACGCAGTATTTT. It is translated as CSVEPHRLGSGTDTQYF.

The genes are TRBV6-6 and TRBJ1-5; TRBD1 might be the D (5 bases). Germline CDR1 and CDR2: MNHNY and SVGAGI (reference sequence). V lost 5 bases, J lost 6 bases, and 17 bases lay in between. CDR3 length equals 15 residues. The CDR3 loop reads CASSILGGGSQPQHF. The CDR3 bases are TGTGCCAGCAGTATACTCGGCGGGGGGTCTCAGCCCCAGCATTTT.

V gene TRBV5-1 combines with J gene TRBJ2-3; possible D gene TRBD2, 5 bases. CDR1 is SGHRS and CDR2 is YFSETQ in the germline V gene. V lost 4 bases to trimming and J lost 5 bases, with 17 bases between them. The CDR3 consists of 15 residues. The CDR3 is CASSRTATGEDTQYF. CDR3 sequence (DNA): TGCGCCAGCAGCCGGACGGCCACCGGGGAAGATACGCAGTATTTT.

This clonotype was found a few times. The chain carries TRBV20-1 and TRBJ2-1; 11 bases map to TRBD2. The V gene's germline CDR1 is DFQATT and CDR2 SNEGSKA (reference sequence). The CDR3 consists of 15 residues. Trimming cost V 1 base and J 5 bases; bases outside gene matches: 4. CDR3 nucleotides: TGCAGTGCTAGAGGACTAGCGGGGTACGACAATGAGCAGTTCTTC. Residues: CSARGLAGYDNEQFF.

In this sample, this clonotype turned up a few times. This chain uses TRBV25-1 with TRBJ2-1; D unresolved. Per germline, CDR1 MGHDK and CDR2 SYGVNS. Trimming removed 3 bases from V and 12 bases from J, with 9 bases in between. CDR3 length equals 11 residues. The CDR3 DNA reads as TGTGCCAGCAGTGATGGCTTCACGCAGTTCTTC. Its protein product is CASSDGFTQFF.

This clonotype was found a few times. V usage is TRBV10-3 and J usage is TRBJ1-2; D is possibly TRBD1 (6 bases). This CDR3 comprises 14 residues. The V gene lost 2 bases and the J gene lost 3 bases, with 10 bases spanning the gap. Germline values: CDR1 ENHRY, CDR2 SYGVKD. CDR3 in amino acids: CAISEGQQHYGYTF. Here the CDR3 DNA reads TGTGCCATCAGTGAGGGACAGCAACACTATGGCTACACCTTC.

The chain uses TRBV10-3 and TRBJ2-3; no clear D gene. The CDR3 sequence is 16 residues long. V gave up 2 bases and J gave up 3 bases, with 15 bases separating them. Germline CDR1 ENHRY, CDR2 SYGVKD. The CDR3 bases are TGTGCCATCAGTGAGAGGATAGCAGGTACGACAGATACGCAGTATTTT. The encoded protein is CAISERIAGTTDTQYF.

The chain uses TRBV6-1 and TRBJ2-7; D possibly corresponds to TRBD2 (7 bases). CDR1 is MNHNS and CDR2 is SASEGT in the germline V gene. There are 14 residues in the CDR3. Between the trimmed V and J ends, which lost 11 bases and 2 bases, there was a span of 19 bases. CDR3 loop: CAQKGGGPPYEQYF. The CDR3 coding sequence is TGTGCCCAAAAGGGGGGAGGGCCCCCCTACGAGCAGTACTTC.

The chain has TRBV7-8 and TRBJ2-3, with 8 bases fitting TRBD1. The length of the CDR3 is 16 residues. Looked up from germline, CDR1 is SGHVS and CDR2 is FQNEAQ. The J segment lost 4 bases and the V segment lost 4 bases, leaving 10 bases of the junction unmatched. As DNA, the CDR3 is TGTGCCAGCAGCTACATTTCGGGACAGGCCCCAGATACGCAGTATTTT. This sequence encodes CASSYISGQAPDTQYF.

This clonotype showed up just a few times. This chain uses TRBV12-3 or TRBV12-4 with TRBJ2-7, with TRBD2 matching over 7 bases. The CDR3 length is 16 residues. The V segment lost 3 bases and the J segment 4 bases; nucleotides outside the gene matches: 12. The CDR3 DNA is TGTGCCAGCAGTTTCGCGACGGGGAGGGCCACGTACGAGCAGTACTTC. Protein sequence: CASSFATGRATYEQYF.

The sample holds many counts of this clonotype. J is TRBJ2-1 and V is TRBV12-3 or TRBV12-4; TRBD1 matches 10 bases. V trimming: 7 bases; J trimming: 2 bases; junction bases outside the gene matches: 5. The CDR3 consists of 15 residues. The CDR3 loop reads CASTLGQGTYNEQFF. The DNA of the CDR3 is TGTGCCAGCACCTTGGGACAGGGGACCTACAATGAGCAGTTCTTC.

This clonotype was counted a few times. The gene calls are TRBV11-2 and TRBJ2-3; 7 bases match TRBD2. The junction had 6 bases not matched to a gene; V was cut back by 4 bases and J by 2 bases. Germline-derived CDR1 and CDR2 are SGHAT and FQNNGV. The CDR3 is 15 residues long. This chain's CDR3 is CASSSDGTTTDTQYF. The CDR3 DNA follows: TGTGCCAGCAGCTCCGATGGGACTACCACAGATACGCAGTATTTT.

V and J are TRBV20-1 and TRBJ1-5; D is ambiguous. There are 11 residues in the CDR3. In germline, CDR1 is DFQATT, CDR2 SNEGSKA (reference sequence). Trimming stripped 3 bases from V and 5 bases from J, with 5 bases between. The CDR3 DNA is TGCAGTGCTAGGAAGGATCAGCCCCAGCATTTT. The encoded protein is CSARKDQPQHF.

The chain uses TRBV7-8 and TRBJ1-1, with 9 bases that match TRBD1. Germline CDR1 and CDR2: SGHVS and FQNEAQ. The length of the CDR3 is 16 residues. V was clipped by 5 bases and J by 0 bases; unmatched bases: 7. Here the CDR3 reads CASSLGQGLLNTEAFF. CDR3 in DNA: TGTGCCAGCAGCCTCGGACAGGGGCTACTGAACACTGAAGCTTTCTTT.

The rearrangement joins TRBV20-1 to TRBJ2-7; possibly TRBD1 or TRBD2 for D (6 bases each). With 5 bases removed from V and 4 bases from J, the gap between germline ends came to 18 bases. The CDR3 spans 14 residues. The germline CDR1 and CDR2 sequences are DFQATT and SNEGSKA (reference sequence). Here the CDR3 reads CSASRGDTLYEQYV. CDR3 DNA: TGCAGTGCTTCCCGCGGGGACACCTTATACGAGCAGTACGTC.

V usage is TRBV5-5 and J usage is TRBJ2-5, with D perhaps TRBD2 (7 bases). The CDR3 has 14 amino acids. V was trimmed by 4 bases and J by 5 bases, leaving 15 bases between them. CDR1 and CDR2 (germline): SGHKS, YYEKEE (reference sequence). The CDR3 reads CASSPEGGRETQYF. In DNA form, the CDR3 reads TGTGCCAGCAGCCCGGAGGGGGGGCGTGAGACCCAGTACTTC.